This is a list of T cell receptor beta chains from one sample in a study of graft-versus-host responses after intestinal transplantation. Their cognate antigens are unknown. Libraries were prepared by immunoSEQ multiplex PCR; TCRdb keeps only in-frame clonotypes and omits some of them. The sample shows about 120,000 clones, 90% of them seen only once. Sequences were derived from unstimulated CD4+ T cells sorted from spleen or lymph node cells, sampled before intestinal transplant. Receptor source: a human donor who received an intestinal transplant. Each CDR3 is given with its conserved first and last residue. A D gene is named only where the DNA matches it firmly. Not all rows give a size; the values are once, few, many and, for expanded clones, a class.

abundance: -
j_gene: TRBJ1-4
d_gene: -
v_gene: TRBV2
CDR3aa: CASSVDRLGEKLFF
CDR3nt: TGTGCCAGCAGTGTCGACAGGTTAGGTGAAAAACTGTTTTTT

abundance: -
j_gene: TRBJ2-7
d_gene: TRBD1
v_gene: TRBV19
CDR3aa: CASSRGQGPYEQYF
CDR3nt: TGTGCCAGTAGTAGGGGACAGGGACCCTACGAGCAGTACTTC

abundance: -
j_gene: TRBJ1-5
d_gene: -
v_gene: TRBV19
CDR3aa: CASSGETYEGQPQHF
CDR3nt: TGTGCCAGTAGTGGGGAGACCTACGAGGGTCAGCCCCAGCATTTT

abundance: -
j_gene: TRBJ2-1
d_gene: TRBD2
v_gene: TRBV5-1
CDR3aa: CASRRGGRAVDEQFF
CDR3nt: TGCGCCAGCCGCCGGGGCGGGAGGGCCGTGGATGAGCAGTTCTTC

abundance: -
j_gene: TRBJ2-3
d_gene: TRBD2
v_gene: TRBV29-1
CDR3aa: CSATLAGTRDTQYF
CDR3nt: TGCAGCGCCACTCTAGCGGGGACTAGGGATACGCAGTATTTT

abundance: -
j_gene: TRBJ1-2
d_gene: -
v_gene: TRBV30
CDR3aa: CAWTPSRDTGYTF
CDR3nt: TGTGCCTGGACTCCTTCGAGGGATACGGGCTACACCTTC

abundance: -
j_gene: TRBJ1-2
d_gene: -
v_gene: TRBV9
CDR3aa: CASSVADRGYYGYTF
CDR3nt: TGTGCCAGCAGCGTAGCTGACCGGGGGTACTATGGCTACACCTTC

abundance: -
j_gene: TRBJ1-2
d_gene: TRBD1
v_gene: TRBV5-4
CDR3aa: CASGPDRAELYGYTF
CDR3nt: TGTGCCAGCGGACCCGACAGGGCGGAACTCTATGGCTACACCTTC

abundance: -
j_gene: TRBJ1-1
d_gene: TRBD1
v_gene: TRBV5-6
CDR3aa: CASSTRQGMNTEAFF
CDR3nt: TGTGCCAGCAGCACCCGACAGGGGATGAACACTGAAGCTTTCTTT

abundance: -
j_gene: TRBJ1-2
d_gene: TRBD1
v_gene: TRBV29-1
CDR3aa: CSAQGQAMGYTF
CDR3nt: TGCAGCGCCCAGGGACAGGCGATGGGCTACACCTTC

abundance: -
j_gene: TRBJ2-1
d_gene: TRBD1
v_gene: TRBV2
CDR3aa: CASSKDRGRNDEQFF
CDR3nt: TGTGCCAGCAGTAAGGACAGGGGGCGGAATGATGAGCAGTTCTTC

abundance: -
j_gene: TRBJ1-4
d_gene: -
v_gene: TRBV18
CDR3aa: CASSPGRNEKLFF
CDR3nt: TGTGCCAGCTCACCCGGCAGGAATGAAAAACTGTTTTTT

abundance: -
j_gene: TRBJ2-3
d_gene: -
v_gene: TRBV27
CDR3aa: CASRIDWLTDTQYF
CDR3nt: TGTGCCAGCCGAATTGACTGGTTAACAGATACGCAGTATTTT

abundance: -
j_gene: TRBJ2-5
d_gene: -
v_gene: TRBV5-1
CDR3aa: CASSFSETQYF
CDR3nt: TGCGCCAGCAGCTTTAGCGAGACCCAGTACTTC

abundance: -
j_gene: TRBJ1-5
d_gene: -
v_gene: TRBV18
CDR3aa: CASSPLPNSNQPQHF
CDR3nt: TGTGCCAGCTCACCACTACCTAATAGCAATCAGCCCCAGCATTTT

abundance: -
j_gene: TRBJ1-2
d_gene: -
v_gene: TRBV19
CDR3aa: CASSIDRGSIYGYTF
CDR3nt: TGTGCCAGTAGTATTGATCGGGGTTCTATCTATGGCTACACCTTC

abundance: -
j_gene: TRBJ2-5
d_gene: -
v_gene: TRBV4-3
CDR3aa: CASSQDLGARRGTQYF
CDR3nt: TGCGCCAGCAGCCAAGATCTTGGAGCCCGCCGAGGGACCCAGTACTTC

abundance: -
j_gene: TRBJ2-1
d_gene: TRBD2
v_gene: TRBV7-9
CDR3aa: CASSPRLAGGSGRNEQFF
CDR3nt: TGTGCCAGCAGCCCGCGACTAGCGGGAGGTTCTGGCCGGAATGAGCAGTTCTTC

abundance: -
j_gene: TRBJ1-2
d_gene: -
v_gene: TRBV4-2
CDR3aa: CASSQDSSIHTF
CDR3nt: TGTGCCAGCAGCCAAGATAGTTCAATCCACACCTTC

abundance: -
j_gene: TRBJ1-2
d_gene: -
v_gene: TRBV6-5
CDR3aa: CASTQGAGVKGGYTF
CDR3nt: TGTGCCAGCACCCAAGGGGCGGGGGTTAAGGGTGGCTACACCTTC

abundance: -
j_gene: TRBJ2-7
d_gene: -
v_gene: TRBV5-1
CDR3aa: CASSLAYNVRTDKYEQYF
CDR3nt: TGCGCCAGCAGCTTGGCTTATAACGTACGTACGGACAAATACGAGCAGTACTTC

abundance: -
j_gene: TRBJ1-4
d_gene: -
v_gene: TRBV6-5
CDR3aa: CASSPRARVDEKLFF
CDR3nt: TGTGCCAGCAGTCCACGGGCCAGGGTGGATGAAAAACTGTTTTTT

abundance: -
j_gene: TRBJ2-1
d_gene: -
v_gene: TRBV7-9
CDR3aa: CASSLASGAYNEQFF
CDR3nt: TGTGCCAGCAGCTTAGCTAGCGGAGCCTACAATGAGCAGTTCTTC

abundance: -
j_gene: TRBJ2-7
d_gene: -
v_gene: TRBV7-2
CDR3aa: CASTKGGSSYEQYF
CDR3nt: TGTGCCAGCACCAAGGGGGGGAGCTCCTACGAGCAGTACTTC

abundance: -
j_gene: TRBJ2-7
d_gene: TRBD1
v_gene: TRBV5-1
CDR3aa: CASSPRTGGVYEQYF
CDR3nt: TGCGCCAGCAGCCCCAGGACAGGGGGCGTATACGAGCAGTACTTC

abundance: -
j_gene: TRBJ1-5
d_gene: -
v_gene: TRBV2
CDR3aa: CASSEGSQPQHF
CDR3nt: TGTGCCAGCAGTGAAGGGAGCCAGCCCCAGCATTTT

abundance: -
j_gene: TRBJ1-2
d_gene: -
v_gene: TRBV30
CDR3aa: CAWSMGPRNYGYTF
CDR3nt: TGTGCCTGGAGTATGGGGCCGCGAAACTATGGCTACACCTTC

abundance: -
j_gene: TRBJ2-7
d_gene: -
v_gene: TRBV7-9
CDR3aa: CASSSGAAWGSYEQYF
CDR3nt: TGTGCCAGCAGCTCAGGGGCTGCGTGGGGGTCCTACGAGCAGTACTTC

abundance: -
j_gene: TRBJ2-3
d_gene: -
v_gene: TRBV9
CDR3aa: CASSVDFPFTDTQYF
CDR3nt: TGTGCCAGCAGCGTAGACTTTCCATTCACAGATACGCAGTATTTT

abundance: -
j_gene: TRBJ2-7
d_gene: TRBD1
v_gene: TRBV5-5
CDR3aa: CASSPLGQGHDEQYF
CDR3nt: TGTGCCAGCAGCCCCCTCGGACAGGGGCACGACGAGCAGTACTTC

abundance: -
j_gene: TRBJ2-5
d_gene: TRBD2
v_gene: TRBV4-1
CDR3aa: CASSQGGGGAGETQYF
CDR3nt: TGCGCCAGCAGCCAAGGCGGCGGGGGGGCCGGAGAGACCCAGTACTTC

abundance: -
j_gene: TRBJ2-3
d_gene: -
v_gene: TRBV7-9
CDR3aa: CASTQTDTQYF
CDR3nt: TGTGCCAGCACCCAAACAGATACGCAGTATTTT

abundance: few
j_gene: TRBJ1-6
d_gene: TRBD1
v_gene: TRBV6-5
CDR3aa: CASSKPGQNSPLHF
CDR3nt: TGTGCCAGCAGTAAACCGGGACAGAATTCACCCCTCCACTTT

abundance: once
j_gene: TRBJ2-7
d_gene: TRBD2
v_gene: TRBV4-1
CDR3aa: CASSPRERLAGGHEQYF
CDR3nt: TGCGCCAGCAGCCCCCGAGAGAGACTAGCGGGAGGCCACGAGCAGTACTTC

abundance: -
j_gene: TRBJ1-2
d_gene: -
v_gene: TRBV27
CDR3aa: CASSPKGRGIDGYTF
CDR3nt: TGTGCCAGCAGCCCTAAGGGCCGGGGGATTGATGGCTACACCTTC

abundance: -
j_gene: TRBJ2-2
d_gene: TRBD2
v_gene: TRBV5-1
CDR3aa: CASTSSGITGELFF
CDR3nt: TGCGCCAGCACTTCTAGCGGGATCACCGGGGAGCTGTTTTTT

abundance: -
j_gene: TRBJ2-5
d_gene: TRBD2
v_gene: TRBV7-2
CDR3aa: CASSLVGGRVGETQYF
CDR3nt: TGTGCCAGCAGCTTAGTTGGCGGGAGGGTAGGAGAGACCCAGTACTTC

abundance: -
j_gene: TRBJ2-5
d_gene: TRBD2
v_gene: TRBV4-3
CDR3aa: CASSQGVGGGQETQYF
CDR3nt: TGCGCCAGCAGCCAAGGGGTCGGGGGGGGCCAAGAGACCCAGTACTTC

abundance: -
j_gene: TRBJ1-2
d_gene: -
v_gene: TRBV19
CDR3aa: CASTKQSTASNYGYTF
CDR3nt: TGTGCCAGTACCAAACAATCGACAGCCTCTAACTATGGCTACACCTTC

abundance: -
j_gene: TRBJ1-5
d_gene: -
v_gene: TRBV19
CDR3aa: CASSVQTDSNQPQHF
CDR3nt: TGTGCCAGTAGTGTCCAGACAGATAGCAATCAGCCCCAGCATTTT

abundance: -
j_gene: TRBJ1-1
d_gene: -
v_gene: TRBV30
CDR3aa: CAWSAGGWSTEAFF
CDR3nt: TGTGCCTGGAGTGCCGGGGGTTGGAGCACTGAAGCTTTCTTT

abundance: -
j_gene: TRBJ2-7
d_gene: TRBD2
v_gene: TRBV4-1
CDR3aa: CASSQVGLAGGNEQYF
CDR3nt: TGCGCCAGCAGCCAAGTGGGGCTAGCGGGAGGGAACGAGCAGTACTTC

abundance: -
j_gene: TRBJ1-2
d_gene: -
v_gene: TRBV2
CDR3aa: CASWAAGRANYGYTF
CDR3nt: TGTGCCAGCTGGGCGGCGGGGCGGGCTAACTATGGCTACACCTTC

abundance: -
j_gene: TRBJ1-1
d_gene: -
v_gene: TRBV28
CDR3aa: CASSTKTATEAFF
CDR3nt: TGTGCCAGCAGCACAAAAACAGCCACTGAAGCTTTCTTT

abundance: -
j_gene: TRBJ2-3
d_gene: TRBD2
v_gene: TRBV18
CDR3aa: CASSQGTSGKDTQYF
CDR3nt: TGTGCCAGCTCACAAGGGACTAGCGGGAAAGATACGCAGTATTTT

abundance: -
j_gene: TRBJ2-7
d_gene: TRBD1
v_gene: TRBV18
CDR3aa: CASGQGLREQYF
CDR3nt: TGTGCCAGCGGACAGGGGTTGCGCGAGCAGTACTTC

abundance: -
j_gene: TRBJ2-4
d_gene: TRBD2
v_gene: TRBV7-9
CDR3aa: CASSQSGNLAKNIQYF
CDR3nt: TGTGCCAGCAGCCAGAGCGGGAACTTAGCCAAAAACATTCAGTACTTC

abundance: -
j_gene: TRBJ1-6
d_gene: TRBD1
v_gene: TRBV15
CDR3aa: CATSYGTGLVGSPLHF
CDR3nt: TGTGCCACCAGCTACGGGACAGGGCTTGTAGGTTCACCCCTCCACTTT

abundance: -
j_gene: TRBJ2-7
d_gene: -
v_gene: TRBV5-1
CDR3aa: CASSSRDTLHEQYF
CDR3nt: TGCGCCAGCAGCTCCCGGGACACACTCCACGAGCAGTACTTC

abundance: -
j_gene: TRBJ2-5
d_gene: -
v_gene: TRBV5-4
CDR3aa: CASSPGGRQETQYF
CDR3nt: TGTGCCAGCAGCCCTGGAGGCAGACAAGAGACCCAGTACTTC

abundance: -
j_gene: TRBJ2-1
d_gene: -
v_gene: TRBV5-4
CDR3aa: CASSLAHGSPSYNEQFF
CDR3nt: TGTGCCAGCAGCTTGGCCCACGGTAGTCCCTCCTACAATGAGCAGTTCTTC

abundance: -
j_gene: TRBJ1-5
d_gene: -
v_gene: TRBV29-1
CDR3aa: CSGSQGREQPQHF
CDR3nt: TGCAGCGGGTCTCAGGGAAGAGAGCAGCCCCAGCATTTT

abundance: -
j_gene: TRBJ2-3
d_gene: -
v_gene: TRBV5-4
CDR3aa: CASSLESPAARQYF
CDR3nt: TGTGCCAGCAGCTTGGAATCCCCAGCGGCCCGGCAGTATTTT

abundance: -
j_gene: TRBJ2-7
d_gene: TRBD2
v_gene: TRBV6-5
CDR3aa: CASSYSGGSYEQYF
CDR3nt: TGTGCCAGCAGTTACAGCGGGGGGTCCTACGAGCAGTACTTC